These 31 T cell receptor beta chains were all obtained from the same sample, sequenced in a study of shared clonotypes between healthy human individuals. The protocol was immunoSEQ multiplex PCR, while the TCRdb copy is restricted to in-frame clones and leaves out a portion. The sample consists of hundreds of thousands of clones, approximately 79% of them appearing once. The sample comprised memory CD4+ T cells sorted from blood. Documented subset: CD45RA-negative fraction. These TCRs come from a woman between 25 and 40 years old in good health.

The CDR3 DNA is TGTGCCAGCAGTTTACAGGGAACCGGGGAGCTGTTTTTT. This gives the protein CASSLQGTGELFF. The genes are TRBV2 and TRBJ2-2, with a tentative D call TRBD1 (6 bases). Germline V gene sequence: CDR1 SNHLY, CDR2 FYNNEI. The CDR3 sequence is 13 residues long. Trimming stripped 5 bases from V and 5 bases from J, with 9 bases between.

The genes are TRBV19 and TRBJ1-5, with 9 positions matching TRBD1. V was pared by 5 bases and J by 9 bases, with 8 bases of the junction left unmatched. The CDR3 is 14 amino acids. The V gene's germline CDR1 is LNHDA and CDR2 SQIVND (reference sequence). CDR3 residues: CASSETGGLGPQHF. CDR3 nucleotide sequence: TGTGCCAGTAGTGAAACAGGGGGCCTCGGGCCCCAGCATTTT.

The chain is built from TRBV10-3 and TRBJ2-3; 11 bases fit TRBD2. Germline values: CDR1 ENHRY, CDR2 SYGVKD. The V gene end was trimmed by 4 bases and the J gene end by 6 bases; junction bases not matched to a gene: 12. The CDR3 loop spans 17 amino acids. CDR3 protein: CAISVIALAGDSDTQYF. DNA of the CDR3: TGTGCCATCAGTGTCATCGCACTAGCGGGAGATAGCGATACGCAGTATTTT.

On this clone: One junction end does not reproduce the germline sequence, and a read error may be involved. The chain uses TRBV2 and TRBJ2-2; no clear D gene. Germline V gene lookup returns CDR1 SNHLY and CDR2 FYNNEI. This CDR3 region has 15 residues. CDR3 sequence reads: CATSLISANTGELFF. The DNA of the CDR3 is TGTGCCACCAGTTTAATATCGGCGAACACCGGGGAGCTGTTTTTT.

The chain links TRBV18 to TRBJ1-1; TRBD1 is a possible D gene (5 bases). The V and J ends lost 3 bases and 4 bases respectively, with 9 bases between them. The germline V gene encodes CDR1 KGHSH and CDR2 LQKENI. This CDR3 region has 13 residues. This CDR3 is CASSPQTATEAFF. The CDR3 nucleotides read TGTGCCAGCTCACCGCAGACAGCCACTGAAGCTTTCTTT.

The chain has TRBV5-1 and TRBJ1-1, with D possibly being TRBD1 (5 bases). Germline CDR1 SGHRS, CDR2 YFSETQ. The CDR3 length is 15 residues. Trimming removed 2 bases at V and 4 bases at J, with 15 bases between. This chain's CDR3 is CASSLVGGGTTEAFF. The CDR3 nucleotides are TGCGCCAGCAGCTTAGTGGGTGGCGGGACCACTGAAGCTTTCTTT. The full variable domain, its missing parts supplied by reference TRBV5-1 and TRBJ1-1, is KAGVTQTPRYLIKTRGQQVTLSCSPISGHRSVSWYQQTPGQGLQFLFEYFSETQRNKGNFPGRFSGRQFSNSRSEMNVSTLELGDSALYLCASSLVGGGTTEAFFGQGTRLTVV.

The CDR3 region is CASSHDSVRETQYF. The CDR3 nucleotides are TGTGCCAGCAGTCACGACTCCGTCCGAGAGACCCAGTACTTC. The rearrangement uses TRBV27 and TRBJ2-5, with D hard to call. CDR1 is MNHEY and CDR2 is SMNVEV in the germline V gene (reference sequence). The ends were cut back, 5 bases at V and 4 bases at J, with 14 bases in the middle. This CDR3 comprises 14 residues.

About this clone itself: This same CDR3 is encoded by further DNA sequences in the sample. The chain links TRBV10-2 to TRBJ2-1; 11 nucleotides match TRBD1. Germline V gene lookup returns CDR1 WSHSY and CDR2 SAAADI. Losses at the gene ends were 6 bases for V and 7 bases for J; bases not matched to a gene: 8. The CDR3 sequence is 15 residues long. The CDR3 here is CASREGQGGGNEQFF. In DNA form, the CDR3 reads TGCGCCAGCAGAGAGGGACAGGGGGGAGGTAATGAGCAGTTCTTC.

The chain is built from TRBV2 and TRBJ1-2; no clear D. Trimming shortened V by 5 bases and J by 6 bases, and 16 bases separated the two germline ends. Germline V gene data show CDR1 as SNHLY and CDR2 as FYNNEI. The CDR3 consists of 14 residues. CDR3 in amino acids: CASSWALSGDGYTF. CDR3 coding DNA: TGTGCCAGCAGTTGGGCCCTTTCCGGTGATGGCTACACCTTC. Drawing the rest from reference TRBV2 and TRBJ1-2, the complete variable domain is EPEVTQTPSHQVTQMGQEVILRCVPISNHLYFYWYRQILGQKVEFLVSFYNNEISEKSEIFDDQFSVERPDGSNFTLKIRSTKLEDSAMYFCASSWALSGDGYTFGSGTRLTVV.

This clone was counted a single time. The chain joins TRBV18 to TRBJ2-5; 8 bases match TRBD2. Germline CDR1 reads KGHSH; CDR2 reads LQKENI. V shed 3 bases and J 5 bases; nucleotides not matched to a gene: 5. The length of the CDR3 is 14 residues. The CDR3 here is CASSPRREGETQYF. In nucleotides, the CDR3 is TGTGCCAGCTCACCCCGCCGGGAGGGGGAGACCCAGTACTTC.

CDR3 bases: TGTGCCACCAGCAGAGACTCGAGGGGAGACGAGCAGTACTTC. Residues: CATSRDSRGDEQYF. V gene TRBV15 combines with J gene TRBJ2-7; D possibly matches TRBD1 or TRBD2 (5 bases each). The CDR3 consists of 14 residues. Per the germline V gene, CDR1 is LNHNV and CDR2 is YYDKDF (reference sequence). V lost 0 bases and J lost 5, with 11 bases in between.

J is TRBJ2-1 and V is TRBV2, with 8 bases identical to TRBD2. This CDR3 is built from 14 residues. V lost 7 bases, J lost 8 bases, and 10 bases stayed unmatched. Germline V gene data show CDR1 as SNHLY and CDR2 as FYNNEI. The CDR3 DNA reads TGTGCCAGCAAAAGCGGGAGTAGTAATTATGAGCAGTTCTTC. It specifies CASKSGSSNYEQFF.

The rearrangement links TRBV7-6 to TRBJ2-1, with TRBD2 as a possible D gene (6 bases). Per germline, CDR1 SGHVS and CDR2 FNYEAQ. The CDR3 loop spans 15 amino acids. V was trimmed by 0 bases and J by 2 bases, leaving 8 bases between them. The CDR3 coding sequence is TGTGCCAGCAGCTTAGCGAGCGGGCCCTACAATGAGCAGTTCTTC. This gives the protein CASSLASGPYNEQFF.

V is TRBV10-3 and J is TRBJ1-1; D remains ambiguous. Germline CDR1 is ENHRY and CDR2 is SYGVKD. The V and J ends lost 6 bases and 6 bases respectively, with 20 bases between them. This CDR3 spans 15 amino acids. CDR3 coding DNA: TGTGCCATCAGACCAGAGTCTGGTGCCGGGGCTGAAGCTTTCTTT. The encoded protein is CAIRPESGAGAEAFF.

The rearrangement uses TRBV21-1 and TRBJ2-1; TRBD2 reflects the table's D call only, with no check against the DNA. TRBV21-1 is a recognized pseudogene. CDR3 size: 11 residues. CDR3 nucleotides: TGTGCCAGCAGCACCGTACGGGAGAGAATCTTC. It is translated as CASSTVRERIF.

A few counts support this clone. V gene TRBV29-1 combines with J gene TRBJ2-5, with 7 bases that match TRBD1. This CDR3 has 13 amino acids. Germline V CDR1 and CDR2: SQVTM, ANQGSEA. The junction had 10 bases not matched to a gene; V was cut back by 7 bases and J by 5 bases. The CDR3 is CSAVEGAVETQYF. The CDR3 DNA reads TGCAGCGCCGTAGAGGGGGCAGTGGAGACCCAGTACTTC.

This clone was counted a few times. The gene calls are TRBV7-6 and TRBJ2-2; a possible D gene is TRBD1 (7 bases). V lost 5 bases and J lost 15, with 22 bases in between. The CDR3 spans 14 residues. Germline V CDR1 and CDR2: SGHVS, FNYEAQ. The CDR3 DNA is TGTGCCAGCAGCACCCAAGGAGGGGGCGCCGAGGTGTTTTTT. Translating it yields CASSTQGGGAEVFF. Drawing the rest from reference TRBV7-6 and TRBJ2-2, the complete variable domain is GAGVSQSPRYKVTKRGQDVALRCDPISGHVSLYWYRQALGQGPEFLTYFNYEAQQDKSGLPNDRFSAERPEGSISTLTIQRTEQRDSAMYRCASSTQGGGAEVFFGEGSRLTVL.

V usage is TRBV9 and J usage is TRBJ2-1, with a weak D call TRBD2 (6 bases). The CDR3 is made up of 12 amino acids. Germline V lookup: CDR1 SGDLS, CDR2 YYNGEE. V lost 4 bases and J 13 bases, leaving 15 bases between the germline ends. CDR3 residues: CASSLRDHPQFF. The DNA of the CDR3 is TGTGCCAGCAGCTTGCGGGACCACCCTCAGTTCTTC. The variable domain in full, with the rest retrieved from reference TRBV9 and TRBJ2-1, is DSGVTQTPKHLITATGQRVTLRCSPRSGDLSVYWYQQSLDQGLQFLIQYYNGEERAKGNILERFSAQQFPDLHSELNLSSLELGDSALYFCASSLRDHPQFFGPGTRLTVL.

This chain joins TRBV11-3 and TRBJ2-7; D may be TRBD2 (5 bases). Trimming left V 5 bases short and J 1 base short, with 9 bases between. Germline V lookup: CDR1 SGHNT, CDR2 YENEEA. This CDR3 has 13 amino acids. The chain's CDR3 is CASSPGGSYEQYF. For the CDR3, the DNA is TGTGCCAGCAGCCCCGGAGGATCCTACGAGCAGTACTTC.

The V and J genes are TRBV18 and TRBJ2-7; TRBD2 is a possible D gene (6 bases). The CDR3 is 11 residues long. Germline CDR1 reads KGHSH; CDR2 reads LQKENI. Trimming cost V 6 bases and J 4 bases, with 7 bases left between them. CDR3 residues: CASSREYEQYF. CDR3 bases: TGTGCCAGCTCTCGGGAGTACGAGCAGTACTTC.

The chain has TRBV11-2 and TRBJ2-1, with TRBD1 matching over 9 bases. The length of the CDR3 is 15 residues. V lost 6 bases and J lost 5; bases outside the gene matches: 8. Germline assignment: CDR1 SGHAT and CDR2 FQNNGV. CDR3 DNA sequence: TGTGCCAGCAGTAAAACGAGACAGGGGGACAATGAGCAGTTCTTC. Translated: CASSKTRQGDNEQFF.

This clone was observed once. This rearrangement joins TRBV10-3 to TRBJ1-2, with a possible D match to TRBD1 (6 bases). Germline lookup yields CDR1 ENHRY and CDR2 SYGVKD. The CDR3 extends over 17 amino acids. V shed 1 base and J shed 4 bases, with 19 bases lying between them. The chain's CDR3 is CAISEFRGENSGYGYTF. In DNA form, the CDR3 reads TGTGCCATCAGTGAGTTCAGGGGCGAAAACTCAGGCTATGGCTACACCTTC.

The rearrangement links TRBV19 to TRBJ1-2; D perhaps matches TRBD1 (6 bases). Between the trimmed V and J ends, which lost 5 bases and 4 bases, there was a span of 11 bases. Germline CDR1 and CDR2: LNHDA and SQIVND (reference sequence). There are 13 residues in the CDR3. The CDR3 is CASSLVGGYGYTF. CDR3 in DNA: TGTGCCAGTAGTTTGGTAGGGGGCTATGGCTACACCTTC.

The gene calls are TRBV30 and TRBJ1-2; no clear D gene. The CDR3 spans 11 residues. Trimming left V 2 bases short and J 4 bases short, with 5 bases between. The germline V gene has CDR1 GTSNPN and CDR2 SVGIG (reference sequence). CDR3 coding DNA: TGTGCCTGGAGTACTGGCTATGGCTACACCTTC. Encoded protein: CAWSTGYGYTF.

This chain links TRBV2 with TRBJ2-7; D call uncertain. This CDR3 region has 11 residues. Germline CDR1 is SNHLY and CDR2 is FYNNEI. V shed 6 bases and J shed 0 bases, with 3 bases lying between them. The CDR3 sequence: CASRSSYEQYF. Written as DNA, the CDR3 is TGTGCCAGCAGAAGCTCCTACGAGCAGTACTTC. Full variable domain (outside the CDR3, taken from reference TRBV2 and TRBJ2-7): EPEVTQTPSHQVTQMGQEVILRCVPISNHLYFYWYRQILGQKVEFLVSFYNNEISEKSEIFDDQFSVERPDGSNFTLKIRSTKLEDSAMYFCASRSSYEQYFGPGTRLTVT.

This clone showed up just once. The chain has TRBV5-1 and TRBJ2-7, with 7 bases that match TRBD2. The J segment lost 7 bases and the V segment lost 1 base, leaving 11 bases of the junction unmatched. Germline-derived CDR1 and CDR2 are SGHRS and YFSETQ. This CDR3 contains 15 residues. CDR3 nucleotide sequence: TGCGCCAGCAGCTTGATTACGGGAGGCGGCGAGGAGCAGTACTTC. Translated, it gives CASSLITGGGEEQYF.

The gene calls are TRBV29-1 and TRBJ2-7; 7 bases match TRBD1. The J segment lost 7 bases and the V segment lost 4 bases, leaving 19 bases of the junction unmatched. CDR3 size: 16 residues. CDR1 is SQVTM and CDR2 is ANQGSEA in the germline V gene. The CDR3 spells CSVAGGQEQTGWEQYF. CDR3 in DNA: TGCAGCGTTGCCGGCGGACAGGAGCAAACGGGGTGGGAGCAGTACTTC.

This chain joins TRBV25-1 and TRBJ2-5; weak D call: TRBD2 (5 bases). Germline assignment: CDR1 MGHDK and CDR2 SYGVNS. V was clipped by 7 bases and J by 1 base, with 19 bases between them. This CDR3 spans 16 amino acids. CDR3 region: CASTGTRHQLQETQYF. Written as DNA, the CDR3 is TGTGCCAGCACGGGAACCCGACACCAACTCCAAGAGACCCAGTACTTC. The variable domain in full, with the rest retrieved from reference TRBV25-1 and TRBJ2-5, is EADIYQTPRYLVIGTGKKITLECSQTMGHDKMYWYQQDPGMELHLIHYSYGVNSTEKGDLSSESTVSRIRTEHFPLTLESARPSHTSQYLCASTGTRHQLQETQYFGPGTRLLVL.

This clone was observed a handful of times. The chain has TRBV19 and TRBJ1-6, with 10 bases fitting TRBD1. Germline V gives CDR1 LNHDA, CDR2 SQIVND (reference sequence). Trimming cost V 4 bases and J 18 bases; bases outside gene matches: 6. The CDR3 has 12 residues. The CDR3 region has the DNA TGTGCCAGTAGTACCCGGACAGGGGGTCCCCACTTT. Its protein is CASSTRTGGPHF.

On this clone itself: In the same sample, other DNA sequences code for this CDR3. The chain is built from TRBV30 and TRBJ1-1, with D unresolved. Per the germline V gene, CDR1 is GTSNPN and CDR2 is SVGIG (reference sequence). V was pared by 0 bases and J by 1 base, with 6 bases between. The CDR3 extends over 13 amino acids. CDR3 region: CAWSVRANTEAFF. DNA for the CDR3: TGTGCCTGGAGTGTACGAGCGAACACTGAAGCTTTCTTT.

The genes are TRBV7-2 and TRBJ1-1; possible D gene TRBD1, 5 bases. V was shortened by 5 bases and J by 3 bases, with 10 bases between the two germline ends. The CDR3 consists of 13 residues. The germline CDR1 and CDR2 sequences are SGHTA and FQGNSA. CDR3: CASSLGTDTEAFF. The CDR3 DNA follows: TGTGCCAGCAGCCTCGGGACCGACACTGAAGCTTTCTTT.